This T cell receptor beta chain was sequenced in a study of CD8+ T cells in alopecia areata. Looking at the study overall: Treated patients took oral tofacitinib at 5 to 10 mg twice daily. Points from the study as a whole: Scalp samples also yield sequences of resident alphabeta T cells from normal skin. Throughout tofacitinib, many expanded lesional clones continued to persist in scalp and blood.

For this clone: Antigen unknown.

The CDR3 extends over 13 amino acids. The V gene lost 4 bases and the J gene lost 5 bases, with 12 bases spanning the gap. Germline CDR1 SGHDT, CDR2 YYEEEE. The sequencing template was cDNA reverse transcribed from extracted RNA. Using immunoSEQ multiplex PCR, the repertoire was profiled, and TCRdb retains in-frame clones only, with some absent. The top ten hold 0.9% to 0.95% of the sample, which has hundreds of thousands of clones, approximately 60% seen once. Described treatment: oral pan-JAK inhibitor, 5-10 mg twice daily. The researchers isolated CD4+ and CD8+ T cells from PBMCs by sorting. This chain joins TRBV5-6 and TRBJ2-5; possibly TRBD1 for D (6 bases). This sequence originates from a human donor with alopecia areata. Sequencing used CD4+ T cells sorted from blood, obtained around week 52, from a patient treated with tofacitinib. The CDR3 region is CASSPRGPETQYF. CDR3 DNA: TGTGCCAGCAGCCCCAGGGGCCCCGAGACCCAGTACTTC.